These 11 T cell receptor beta chains were all obtained from the same sample, sequenced in a study of memory CD4+ T cells and cytomegalovirus serostatus. Assay used: immunoSEQ multiplex PCR; TCRdb lists only in-frame clones, some missing. The sample carries about 56,000 clones, roughly 77% recorded once. Single viable CD3+CD4+CD8-CD45RO+ cells were sorted as the memory CD4+ T cells. The sample comprised memory CD4+ T cells from blood. The receptors stem from an adult in good health and CMV-seropositive.

The chain carries TRBV18 and TRBJ1-2; 9 bases align to TRBD1. This CDR3 is 18 amino acids long. With V trimmed by 3 bases and J by 4 bases, 15 bases remained unmatched. Germline values: CDR1 KGHSH, CDR2 LQKENI. The CDR3 loop reads CASSPDLIGTGSLYGYTF. The DNA of the CDR3 is TGTGCCAGCTCACCCGACTTAATTGGGACAGGGTCCCTCTATGGCTACACCTTC.

The chain uses TRBV10-3 and TRBJ1-2; D perhaps matches TRBD1 (5 bases). V lost 0 bases and J lost 5, with 13 bases in between. This CDR3 spans 15 amino acids. Germline CDR1 reads ENHRY; CDR2 reads SYGVKD. In DNA, the CDR3 is TGTGCCATCAGTGAGTCAGTAGGGGCAGCTTATGGCTACACCTTC. Encoded protein: CAISESVGAAYGYTF.

Worth noting for this clone: One end of the junction is discordant with germline, which a read error may explain. This rearrangement joins TRBV28 to TRBJ1-5; 8 bases are a match to TRBD1. In germline, CDR1 is MDHEN, CDR2 SYDVKM. CDR3 length: 12 amino acids. DNA of the CDR3: TGTGCCAGCAGTTTACCGGGACAGGCCCAAGCTTTT. This translates into CASSLPGQAQAF.

The V call is TRBV6-1, the J call TRBJ1-1; D may be TRBD1 (5 bases). There are 13 residues in the CDR3. Trimming cost V 3 bases and J 6 bases, with 11 bases left between them. The V gene's germline CDR1 is MNHNS and CDR2 SASEGT. DNA for the CDR3: TGTGCCAGCAGTGAGGCAGACAGCCCTGAAGCTTTCTTT. Its translation: CASSEADSPEAFF.

The rearrangement uses TRBV14 and TRBJ2-2; a possible D gene is TRBD1 (5 bases). The V and J ends lost 4 bases and 6 bases respectively, with 15 bases between them. CDR3 size: 15 residues. Germline V gives CDR1 SGHDN, CDR2 FVKESK. CDR3 region: CASSPVKQAAGELFF. In nucleotides, the CDR3 is TGTGCCAGCAGCCCCGTTAAACAGGCTGCCGGGGAGCTGTTTTTT.

This chain connects TRBV14 to TRBJ1-2; 9 nucleotides align to TRBD1. V was clipped by 4 bases and J by 4 bases; unmatched bases: 7. Germline-derived CDR1 and CDR2 are SGHDN and FVKESK. CDR3 size: 15 residues. The CDR3 region is CASSPQGARSYGYTF. CDR3 sequence (DNA): TGTGCCAGCAGCCCACAGGGGGCGCGTAGCTATGGCTACACCTTC.

V usage is TRBV28 and J usage is TRBJ1-5, with a tentative D call TRBD1 (5 bases). The CDR3 has 13 amino acids. V was shortened by 6 bases and J by 6 bases, with 12 bases between the two germline ends. Per germline, CDR1 MDHEN and CDR2 SYDVKM. This CDR3 reads CASRGTRGQPQHF. CDR3 bases: TGTGCCAGCAGGGGGACGAGGGGTCAGCCCCAGCATTTT.

This chain uses TRBV5-1 with TRBJ2-3, with TRBD2 matching over 8 bases. The CDR3 has 14 amino acids. Germline CDR1 SGHRS, CDR2 YFSETQ. Losses at the gene ends were 2 bases for V and 2 bases for J; bases not matched to a gene: 1. CDR3 in DNA: TGCGCCAGCAGCTTCGGGGGGGCCACAGATACGCAGTATTTT. It is translated as CASSFGGATDTQYF.

V and J are TRBV2 and TRBJ2-3, with 7 bases lining up with TRBD1. The CDR3 totals 15 residues. CDR1 is SNHLY and CDR2 is FYNNEI in the germline V gene. The V segment lost 6 bases and the J segment 6 bases; nucleotides outside the gene matches: 12. DNA of the CDR3: TGTGCCAGCAGCGCTACAGGGGCGGTTAGGGATACGCAGTATTTT. Translation: CASSATGAVRDTQYF.

The V call is TRBV28, the J call TRBJ2-5, with D hard to call. Germline loops: CDR1 MDHEN, CDR2 SYDVKM. This CDR3 contains 16 residues. V was trimmed by 7 bases and J by 3 bases, leaving 21 bases between them. The CDR3 DNA sequence: TGTGCCAGCACCGCCGCACTCGGAACGGTGGAAGAGACCCAGTACTTC. This translates into CASTAALGTVEETQYF.

The chain has TRBV2 and TRBJ2-3; the D is unclear. This CDR3 contains 14 residues. Germline V gene sequence: CDR1 SNHLY, CDR2 FYNNEI. The V end lost 4 bases, the J end lost 5 bases, and 13 bases lay between the germline ends. The CDR3: CASSGAGRGDTQYF. CDR3 nucleotide sequence: TGTGCCAGCAGTGGGGCCGGCCGCGGAGATACGCAGTATTTT.